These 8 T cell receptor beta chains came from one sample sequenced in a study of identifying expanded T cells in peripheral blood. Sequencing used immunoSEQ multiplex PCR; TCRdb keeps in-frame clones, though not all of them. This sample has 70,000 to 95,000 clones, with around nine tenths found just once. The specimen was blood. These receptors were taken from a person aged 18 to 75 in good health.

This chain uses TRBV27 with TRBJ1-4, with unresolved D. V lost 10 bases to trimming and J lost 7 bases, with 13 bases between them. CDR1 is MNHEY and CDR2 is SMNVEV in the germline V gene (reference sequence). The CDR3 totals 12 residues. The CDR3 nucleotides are TGTGCCACCCGGACGGGGAGTGAAAAACTGTTTTTT. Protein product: CATRTGSEKLFF.

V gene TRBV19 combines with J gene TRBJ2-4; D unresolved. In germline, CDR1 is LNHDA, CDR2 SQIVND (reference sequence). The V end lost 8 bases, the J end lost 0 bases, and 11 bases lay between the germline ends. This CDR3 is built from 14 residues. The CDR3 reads CASSLLLAKNIQYF. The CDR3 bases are TGTGCCAGTTCTCTTTTGCTAGCCAAAAACATTCAGTACTTC.

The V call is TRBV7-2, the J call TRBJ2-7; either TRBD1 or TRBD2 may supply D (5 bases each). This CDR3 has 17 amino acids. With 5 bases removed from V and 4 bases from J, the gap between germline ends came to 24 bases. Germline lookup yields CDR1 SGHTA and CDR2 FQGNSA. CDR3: CASSINSGTVTPYEQYF. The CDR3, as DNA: TGTGCCAGCAGCATAAATTCCGGGACGGTGACACCATACGAGCAGTACTTC. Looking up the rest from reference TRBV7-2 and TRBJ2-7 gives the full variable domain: GAGVSQSPSNKVTEKGKDVELRCDPISGHTALYWYRQSLGQGLEFLIYFQGNSAPDKSGLPSDRFSAERTGGSVSTLTIQRTQQEDSAVYLCASSINSGTVTPYEQYFGPGTRLTVT.

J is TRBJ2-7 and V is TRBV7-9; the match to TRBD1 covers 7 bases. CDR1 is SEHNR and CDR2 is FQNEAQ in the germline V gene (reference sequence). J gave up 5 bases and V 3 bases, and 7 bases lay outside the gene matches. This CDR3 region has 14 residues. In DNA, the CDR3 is TGTGCCAGCAGCTTCCGGGACAGTCGGGACGAGCAGTACTTC. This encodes CASSFRDSRDEQYF.

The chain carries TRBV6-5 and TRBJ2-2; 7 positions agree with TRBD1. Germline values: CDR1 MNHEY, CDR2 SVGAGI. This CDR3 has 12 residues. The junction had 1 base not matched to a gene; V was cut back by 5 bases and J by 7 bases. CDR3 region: CASSRDSGELFF. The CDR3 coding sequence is TGTGCCAGCAGTCGGGACAGCGGGGAGCTGTTTTTT.

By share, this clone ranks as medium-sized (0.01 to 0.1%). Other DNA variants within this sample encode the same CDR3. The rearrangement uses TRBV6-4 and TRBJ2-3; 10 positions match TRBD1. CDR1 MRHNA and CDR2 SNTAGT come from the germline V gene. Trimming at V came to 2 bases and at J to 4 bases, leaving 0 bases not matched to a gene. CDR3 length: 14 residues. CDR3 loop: CASSDGQGADTQYF. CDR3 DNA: TGTGCCAGCAGTGACGGACAGGGGGCAGATACGCAGTATTTT.

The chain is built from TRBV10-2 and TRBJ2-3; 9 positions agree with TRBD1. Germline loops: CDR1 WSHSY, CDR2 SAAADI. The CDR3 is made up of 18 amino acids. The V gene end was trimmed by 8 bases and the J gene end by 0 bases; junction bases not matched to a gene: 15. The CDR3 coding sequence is TGCGCCAGCCGGGGACAGGGTCTAGGAAGCGGGAGCACAGATACGCAGTATTTT. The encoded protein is CASRGQGLGSGSTDTQYF.

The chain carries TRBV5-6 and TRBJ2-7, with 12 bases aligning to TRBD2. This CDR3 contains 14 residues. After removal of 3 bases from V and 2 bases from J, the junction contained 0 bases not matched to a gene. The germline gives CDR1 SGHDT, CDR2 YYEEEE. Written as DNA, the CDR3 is TGTGCCAGCAGCTGGACTAGCGGGGCCTACGAGCAGTACTTC. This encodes CASSWTSGAYEQYF.